This TCR beta chain is drawn from a study of blood T cell repertoires in COVID-19. This clone was observed a single time. Sequencing used immunoSEQ multiplex PCR; TCRdb keeps in-frame clones, though not all of them. The sample gives about 27,000 clones, about nine tenths of which show up once; roughly 7.6% is in the top ten. Trimming pared 10 bases from V and 5 bases from J, leaving 19 bases between. The germline V gene encodes CDR1 KGHDR and CDR2 SFDVKD. The CDR3 runs to 14 residues. V and J are TRBV24-1 and TRBJ2-5; maybe TRBD2 (6 bases). Sequenced input: peripheral blood. The TCR was taken from a man aged 50-59 years with active COVID-19. In DNA form, the CDR3 reads TGTGCCACTCAGTTTGGCGGGGAGCCGGAGACCCAGTACTTC. Amino acids: CATQFGGEPETQYF.